A single sample is the source of the 23 T cell receptor beta chains below, sequenced in a study of blood T cell repertoires in COVID-19. Some clones are missing from TCRdb's copy, which holds only in-frame ones; the method was immunoSEQ multiplex PCR. There are around 200,000 clones in the sample; approximately 84% occur only once, and roughly 3.2% lies in the top ten. Sequenced sample: PBMCs or T cells enriched from blood (not recorded which). The receptors were gathered from a woman aged 25 to 45 who had recovered from COVID-19.

This clone was detected only once. This chain joins TRBV3-1 (or the pseudogene TRBV3-2) and TRBJ2-5; weak D call: TRBD1 (5 bases). CDR1 is LGHDT and CDR2 is YNNKEL in the germline V gene (reference sequence). The CDR3 extends over 16 amino acids. The ends were cut back, 0 bases at V and 4 bases at J, with 15 bases in the middle. Here the CDR3 reads CASSQERLPQGETQYF. The CDR3 DNA follows: TGTGCCAGCAGCCAAGAAAGGCTTCCCCAGGGAGAGACCCAGTACTTC.

The chain has TRBV30 and TRBJ1-1, with D perhaps TRBD1 (5 bases). The ends were cut back, 0 bases at V and 7 bases at J, with 9 bases in the middle. Germline CDR1 is GTSNPN and CDR2 is SVGIG (reference sequence). The CDR3 is 12 residues long. CDR3 sequence reads: CAWSVAGFEAFF. CDR3 coding DNA: TGTGCCTGGAGTGTCGCAGGGTTTGAAGCTTTCTTT. The entire variable domain, with the rest obtained from reference TRBV30 and TRBJ1-1, is as follows: SQTIHQWPATLVQPVGSPLSLECTVEGTSNPNLYWYRQAAGRGLQLLFYSVGIGQISSEVPQNLSASRPQDRQFILSSKKLLLSDSGFYLCAWSVAGFEAFFGQGTRLTVV.

The chain uses TRBV9 and TRBJ1-1; D ambiguous. V was pared by 1 base and J by 7 bases, with 11 bases between. CDR1 SGDLS and CDR2 YYNGEE come from the germline V gene. The CDR3 is 13 amino acids. The CDR3 sequence: CASSVPPGFEAFF. The CDR3 bases are TGTGCCAGCAGCGTACCCCCGGGGTTTGAAGCTTTCTTT.

V and J are TRBV7-2 and TRBJ2-5; 8 bases match TRBD1. V was pared by 4 bases and J by 5 bases, with 3 bases of the junction left unmatched. The CDR3 contains 13 residues. Germline CDR1 reads SGHTA; CDR2 reads FQGNSA. CDR3 sequence: CASSWTGQETQYF. CDR3 sequence (DNA): TGTGCCAGCAGCTGGACAGGGCAGGAGACCCAGTACTTC.

This sequence joins TRBV27 and TRBJ2-7; D perhaps matches TRBD2 (5 bases). Germline V gives CDR1 MNHEY, CDR2 SMNVEV (reference sequence). There are 14 residues in the CDR3. With 3 bases removed from V and 0 bases from J, the gap between germline ends came to 9 bases. The CDR3: CASSFTGSSYEQYF. CDR3 in DNA: TGTGCCAGCAGTTTTACTGGGAGCTCCTACGAGCAGTACTTC.

The V gene is TRBV2, the J gene TRBJ2-3; maybe TRBD1 (6 bases). The CDR3 is 13 amino acids. In germline, CDR1 is SNHLY, CDR2 FYNNEI. The V end was cut by 4 bases, the J end by 1 base, with 6 bases between. The CDR3 region has the DNA TGTGCCAGCAGTGGACAGGGCACAGATACGCAGTATTTT. This encodes CASSGQGTDTQYF.

This chain links TRBV6-5 with TRBJ1-2; a weak D match, TRBD1 (6 bases). V lost 0 bases to trimming and J lost 8 bases, with 13 bases between them. The length of the CDR3 is 14 residues. The germline CDR1 and CDR2 sequences are MNHEY and SVGAGI. CDR3 protein: CASSYSGRGRGYTF. The CDR3 DNA reads TGTGCCAGCAGTTACTCGGGCAGGGGTCGAGGCTACACCTTC.

The V call is TRBV5-1, the J call TRBJ2-7; the D is unclear. The CDR3 runs to 16 residues. CDR1 SGHRS and CDR2 YFSETQ come from the germline V gene. The ends were cut back, 0 bases at V and 0 bases at J, with 13 bases in the middle. Here the CDR3 reads CASSLDPGKSSYEQYF. CDR3 coding DNA: TGCGCCAGCAGCTTGGATCCGGGTAAAAGCTCCTACGAGCAGTACTTC.

CDR3 DNA: TGTGCCAGTAGTATCCGGACTACCAGTCCCGGGGAGCTGTTTTTT. Translation gives CASSIRTTSPGELFF. The chain employs TRBV19 and TRBJ2-2, with a possible D match to TRBD2 (6 bases). The CDR3 sequence is 15 residues long. Germline V gene sequence: CDR1 LNHDA, CDR2 SQIVND (reference sequence). V was shortened by 3 bases and J by 6 bases, with 14 bases between the two germline ends.

V and J are TRBV2 and TRBJ2-1; 11 bases map to TRBD2. V lost 7 bases to trimming and J lost 3 bases; unmatched junction nucleotides: 2. From germline, CDR1 is SNHLY and CDR2 FYNNEI. The CDR3 loop spans 14 amino acids. The CDR3 coding sequence is TGTGCCAGCAAGGGGACTAGCGGCTACAATGAGCAGTTCTTC. Protein product: CASKGTSGYNEQFF. The full variable domain, completed using reference TRBV2 and TRBJ2-1, is EPEVTQTPSHQVTQMGQEVILRCVPISNHLYFYWYRQILGQKVEFLVSFYNNEISEKSEIFDDQFSVERPDGSNFTLKIRSTKLEDSAMYFCASKGTSGYNEQFFGPGTRLTVL.

The chain combines TRBV3-1 (or the pseudogene TRBV3-2) with TRBJ2-4; 7 bases map to TRBD1. V shed 1 base and J 6 bases; nucleotides not matched to a gene: 15. The CDR3 has 18 residues. Per the germline V gene, CDR1 is LGHDT and CDR2 is YNNKEL (reference sequence). CDR3 protein: CASSQVDRSLGVGNIQYF. Here the CDR3 DNA reads TGTGCCAGCAGCCAAGTGGACAGGTCTCTGGGAGTAGGAAACATTCAGTACTTC.

The gene calls are TRBV7-3 and TRBJ2-3; 10 bases agree with TRBD2. This CDR3 contains 15 residues. Germline loops: CDR1 SGHTA, CDR2 FQGTGA. With V trimmed by 5 bases and J by 1 base, 3 bases remained unmatched. DNA for the CDR3: TGTGCCAGCAGCCTCACTAGCGGGGGCACAGATACGCAGTATTTT. Translation: CASSLTSGGTDTQYF.

This CDR3 reads CASSLSQGAAGNQPQHF. CDR3 bases: TGTGCCAGCAGTTTATCTCAGGGGGCGGCTGGCAATCAGCCCCAGCATTTT. The genes are TRBV28 and TRBJ1-5, with 8 bases identical to TRBD1. The V gene's germline CDR1 is MDHEN and CDR2 SYDVKM. CDR3 length: 17 amino acids. The V segment lost 1 base and the J segment 2 bases; nucleotides outside the gene matches: 7.

The chain links TRBV2 to TRBJ2-3; D is uncertain. The V and J ends lost 2 bases and 2 bases respectively, with 8 bases between them. The CDR3 covers 14 residues. Germline V gene lookup returns CDR1 SNHLY and CDR2 FYNNEI. The CDR3: CASSERDSTDTQYF. CDR3 DNA sequence: TGTGCCAGCAGTGAACGCGACTCCACAGATACGCAGTATTTT.

A single count supports this clone. The CDR3 DNA is TGTGCCAGCAGTTTCGACAGGGGAGACACCGGGGAGCTGTTTTTT. Its translation: CASSFDRGDTGELFF. The chain recombines TRBV27 with TRBJ2-2; 8 nucleotides line up with TRBD1. From germline, CDR1 is MNHEY and CDR2 SMNVEV (reference sequence). The CDR3 runs 15 residues. V shed 3 bases, J shed 3 bases, and the junction held 3 bases outside the gene matches.

This chain joins TRBV9 and TRBJ2-5, with 11 bases identical to TRBD1. Germline V gives CDR1 SGDLS, CDR2 YYNGEE. V lost 4 bases, J lost 6 bases, and 8 bases stayed unmatched. This CDR3 is 15 amino acids long. CDR3 residues: CASSITGTGGKTQYF. For the CDR3, the DNA is TGTGCCAGCAGCATAACCGGGACAGGGGGAAAGACCCAGTACTTC.

The chain employs TRBV4-1 and TRBJ2-1, with TRBD2 identical over 10 bases. Germline V gives CDR1 MGHRA, CDR2 YSYEKL. The trim removed 4 bases at V and 4 bases at J, leaving 4 bases unmatched. This CDR3 region has 15 residues. This chain's CDR3 is CASSLGLAAYNEQFF. Written as DNA, the CDR3 is TGCGCCAGCAGCCTCGGACTAGCGGCATACAATGAGCAGTTCTTC.

The V gene is TRBV10-3, the J gene TRBJ2-3; 12 positions match TRBD2. Germline CDR1 and CDR2: ENHRY and SYGVKD. The trim removed 6 bases at V and 2 bases at J, leaving 6 bases unmatched. The CDR3 has 16 residues. CDR3 nucleotides: TGTGCCATCAGCGGACTAGCGGGGACCAACACAGATACGCAGTATTTT. This gives the protein CAISGLAGTNTDTQYF.

V is TRBV29-1 and J is TRBJ2-5; no reliable D call. The germline V gene encodes CDR1 SQVTM and CDR2 ANQGSEA. The CDR3 totals 16 residues. The V end lost 1 base, the J end lost 1 base, and 16 bases lay between the germline ends. CDR3 in amino acids: CSVEVRLLASQETQYF. Written as DNA, the CDR3 is TGCAGCGTTGAAGTCCGTTTATTGGCCAGCCAAGAGACCCAGTACTTC.

V and J are TRBV21-1 and TRBJ2-3; the listed D gene, TRBD2, was not tested against the DNA. TRBV21-1 is a known pseudogene. The CDR3 consists of 17 residues. CDR3: CASSPNASGRAVDTQYF. CDR3 nucleotide sequence: TGTGCCAGCAGCCCCAACGCTAGCGGGAGGGCCGTGGATACGCAGTATTTT.

The chain recombines TRBV13 with TRBJ2-6; TRBD1 matches 8 bases. Germline V gives CDR1 PRHDT, CDR2 FYEKMQ (reference sequence). Trimming at V came to 5 bases and at J to 2 bases, leaving 5 bases not matched to a gene. CDR3 length: 16 residues. CDR3 region: CASSQTGATGANVLTF. CDR3 DNA sequence: TGTGCCAGCAGCCAGACAGGGGCCACTGGGGCCAACGTCCTGACTTTC. Full variable domain (remainder filled in from reference TRBV13 and TRBJ2-6): AAGVIQSPRHLIKEKRETATLKCYPIPRHDTVYWYQQGPGQDPQFLISFYEKMQSDKGSIPDRFSAQQFSDYHSELNMSSLELGDSALYFCASSQTGATGANVLTFGAGSRLTVL.

The chain carries TRBV5-1 and TRBJ2-1, with a weak D call TRBD2 (6 bases). V lost 1 base to trimming and J lost 8 bases, with 19 bases between them. Germline loops: CDR1 SGHRS, CDR2 YFSETQ. The CDR3 loop spans 16 amino acids. CDR3 sequence: CASSLTGTGVWDEQFF. The CDR3 nucleotides are TGCGCCAGCAGCTTGACCGGGACTGGGGTTTGGGATGAGCAGTTCTTC.

CDR3 DNA sequence: TGTGCCAGCAGCCCGGCGGGGATCGGGTATGGCTACACCTTC. Translating gives CASSPAGIGYGYTF. The rearrangement joins TRBV28 to TRBJ1-2; no clear D. The CDR3 totals 14 residues. Germline CDR1 reads MDHEN; CDR2 reads SYDVKM. V was pared by 6 bases and J by 5 bases, with 16 bases between.